These T cell receptor beta chains were read from a single sample in a study of T cell responses to AZD1222 COVID-19 vaccine. Only in-frame clones appear in the TCRdb table, and some are missing; sequencing was by immunoSEQ multiplex PCR. The table has tens of thousands of clones, more than 75% seen once; the top ten hold less than 5.5%. The sample here was peripheral blood, taken on day 0 of MenACWY control vaccination. Receptors originate from an adult in good health. CDR3s include the opening cysteine and the closing phenylalanine or tryptophan. D genes are given only for firm matches. Only some rows state a clone size, as once, few, many or a class for expanded clones.

.	TRBV6-5	TRBJ1-2	.	TGTGCCAGCAGTTACAACCACTATGGCTACACCTTC	CASSYNHYGYTF
.	TRBV9	TRBJ2-2	.	TGTGCCAGCATGAGGACGGGGTCGGGCACCGGGGAGCTGTTTTTT	CASMRTGSGTGELFF
few	TRBV27	TRBJ2-1	.	TGTGCCAGCAGTTTTGGTGGCAGGGTCAATGAGCAGTTCTTC	CASSFGGRVNEQFF
once	TRBV5-4	TRBJ2-5	.	TGTGCCAGCAGCTCGCCGGCGGGTTCGGGGGAGCAAGAGACCCAGTACTTC	CASSSPAGSGEQETQYF
.	TRBV29-1	TRBJ2-7	TRBD2	TGCAGCGTTGAGGCGGGACTAACTGGGGAGCAGTACTTC	CSVEAGLTGEQYF
.	TRBV18	TRBJ1-1	TRBD1	TGTGCCAGCTCACCACCGGGGACAGGCACTGAAGCTTTCTTT	CASSPPGTGTEAFF
.	TRBV2	TRBJ1-2	.	TGTGCCAGCACCCCGGGAGTTGGTGGCTACACCTTC	CASTPGVGGYTF
.	TRBV5-6	TRBJ2-7	TRBD1	TGTGCCAGCAGCCTCGGACTGACAGGGGGCTTCGACGAGCAGTACTTC	CASSLGLTGGFDEQYF
.	TRBV2	TRBJ1-1	.	TGTGCCAGCAGTGTGGTTTGGACAGAGAACACTGAAGCTTTCTTT	CASSVVWTENTEAFF
once	TRBV28	TRBJ2-3	TRBD2	TGTGCCAGCAGTTTACTAGCGGACAGCACAGATACGCAGTATTTT	CASSLLADSTDTQYF
.	TRBV6-1	TRBJ2-7	.	TGTGCCAGCAGTGAAGGTGGGGAGCGCGAGCAGTACTTC	CASSEGGEREQYF
.	TRBV7-3	TRBJ2-1	.	TGTGCCAGCAGCGGCACTCGTGATGAGCAGTTCTTC	CASSGTRDEQFF
.	TRBV10-3	TRBJ1-4	TRBD1	TGTGCCATCCGGGCAGGGGGAGACGAAAAACTGTTTTTT	CAIRAGGDEKLFF
.	TRBV27	TRBJ2-1	TRBD2	TGTGCCAGCACCCCCTGGCGGACTAGCGGGAGCTGGAGTGAGCAGTTCTTC	CASTPWRTSGSWSEQFF
.	TRBV16	TRBJ2-3	TRBD1	TGTGCCAGCAGCAACCGGGACAGGCCCACAGATACGCAGTATTTT	CASSNRDRPTDTQYF
.	TRBV5-5	TRBJ2-1	TRBD1	TGTGCCAGCAGCTTGGAGGCCGGGACAGGGGGCGGCTACAATGAGCAGTTCTTC	CASSLEAGTGGGYNEQFF
.	TRBV7-3	TRBJ2-1	TRBD2	TGTGCCAGCAGCCCGACTAGCGGGAGCAATGAGCAGTTCTTC	CASSPTSGSNEQFF
.	TRBV11-2	TRBJ1-1	.	TGTGCCAGCAGCTCGGGGGCGGGGAACACTGAAGCTTTCTTT	CASSSGAGNTEAFF
.	TRBV4-2	TRBJ2-7	.	TGTGCCAGCAGCCAAGGCGGACAGTCCTACGAGCAGTACTTC	CASSQGGQSYEQYF
.	TRBV5-1	TRBJ1-5	.	TGCGCCAGCAGCTTGGGGGCAGGGGCGCCTCTGGTCTTT	CASSLGAGAPLVF
.	TRBV19	TRBJ1-6	.	TGTGCCAGTGCTGACGGGGCCGACGGCTCACCCCTCCACTTT	CASADGADGSPLHF
.	TRBV6-5	TRBJ1-1	.	TGTGCCAGCAGCATTCTTGGGGACACTGAAGCTTTCTTT	CASSILGDTEAFF
.	TRBV19	TRBJ1-2	.	TGTGCCAGTAAGAGCGGGGGCTACACCTTC	CASKSGGYTF
.	TRBV6-6	TRBJ1-1	TRBD1	TGTGCCAGCAGTTACGGGACAGCGAACACTGAAGCTTTCTTT	CASSYGTANTEAFF
.	TRBV4-2	TRBJ1-3	.	TGTGCCAGCAGCCAAGAAGCGGCAAACACCATATATTTT	CASSQEAANTIYF
.	TRBV19	TRBJ2-2	TRBD1	TGTGCCAGTAGTTATCCGGGACAGGGGGGGACCGGGACCGGGGAGCTGTTTTTT	CASSYPGQGGTGTGELFF